The sequence of this TCR beta chain was determined in a study of early T cells in non-severe SARS-CoV-2 infection. Study-wide background: Chains stayed unpaired after sequencing of bulk RNA from unsorted whole blood. Study-level findings and limits: There was a bias toward anti-spike CD8 responses in VDJdb matching, which missed private and CD4 specificities.

The germline gives CDR1 LGHDT, CDR2 YNNKEL (reference sequence). The junction had 4 bases not matched to a gene; V was cut back by 4 bases and J by 0 bases. The CDR3 sequence is 16 residues long. Each CDR3 protein gets one entry after TCRdb re-called the 5' RACE reads with MiXCR. Of about 39,000 distinct CDR3 sequences in the sample, roughly 5% were seen once. In this sample, this clonotype turned up many times. Its antigen is undetermined. The sequenced material came from whole blood. The rearrangement uses TRBV3-1 and TRBJ2-1; 9 positions match TRBD2. This sequence originates from an adult who was a healthcare worker with PCR-confirmed SARS-CoV-2 infection or an uninfected control (not recorded which). The CDR3 loop reads CASSRLAESSYNEQFF. CDR3 nucleotides: TGTGCCAGCAGCCGACTAGCGGAAAGCTCCTACAATGAGCAGTTCTTC.